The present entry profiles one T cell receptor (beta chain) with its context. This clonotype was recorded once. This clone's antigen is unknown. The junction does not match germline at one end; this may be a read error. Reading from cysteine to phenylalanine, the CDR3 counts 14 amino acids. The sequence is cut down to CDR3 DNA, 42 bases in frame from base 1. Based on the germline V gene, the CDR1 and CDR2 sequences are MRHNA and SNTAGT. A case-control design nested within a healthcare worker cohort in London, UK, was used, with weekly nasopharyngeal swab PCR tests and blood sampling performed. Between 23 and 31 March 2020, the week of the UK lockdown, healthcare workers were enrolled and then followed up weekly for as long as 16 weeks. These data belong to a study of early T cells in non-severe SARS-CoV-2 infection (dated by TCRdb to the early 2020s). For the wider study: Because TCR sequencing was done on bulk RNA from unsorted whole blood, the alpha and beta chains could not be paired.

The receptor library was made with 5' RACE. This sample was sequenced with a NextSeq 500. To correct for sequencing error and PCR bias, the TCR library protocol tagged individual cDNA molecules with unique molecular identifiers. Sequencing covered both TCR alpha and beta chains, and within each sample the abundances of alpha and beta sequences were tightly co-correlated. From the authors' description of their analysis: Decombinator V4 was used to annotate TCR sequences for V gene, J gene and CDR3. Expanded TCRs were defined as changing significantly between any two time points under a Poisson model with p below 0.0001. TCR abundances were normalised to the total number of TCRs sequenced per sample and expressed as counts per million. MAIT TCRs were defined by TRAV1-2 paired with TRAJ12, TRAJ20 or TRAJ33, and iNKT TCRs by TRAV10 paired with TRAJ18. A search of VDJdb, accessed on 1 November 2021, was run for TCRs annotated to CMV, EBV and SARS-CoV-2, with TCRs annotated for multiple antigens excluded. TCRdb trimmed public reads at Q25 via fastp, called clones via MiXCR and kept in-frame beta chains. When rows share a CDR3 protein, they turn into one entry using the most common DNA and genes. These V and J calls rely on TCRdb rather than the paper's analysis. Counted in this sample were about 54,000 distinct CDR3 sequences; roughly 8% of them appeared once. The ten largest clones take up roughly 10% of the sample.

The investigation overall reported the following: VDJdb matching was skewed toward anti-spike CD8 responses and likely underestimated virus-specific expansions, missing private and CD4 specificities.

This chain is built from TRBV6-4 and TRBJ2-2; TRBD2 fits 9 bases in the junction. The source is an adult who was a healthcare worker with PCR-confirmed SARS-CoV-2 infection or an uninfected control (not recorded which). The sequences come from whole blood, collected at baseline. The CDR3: CASSAGTSTGELFF. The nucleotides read TGTGCCAGCAGTGCCGGGACTAGCACCGGGGAGCTTTTTTTT.